Listed below are T cell receptor beta chains from one sample, sequenced in a study of shared clonotypes between healthy human individuals. TCRdb's table, derived via immunoSEQ multiplex PCR, lists solely in-frame clones and lacks some. Among 2 million to 2.5 million clones listed, 85% to 95% were seen once. What was sequenced was naive CD4+ T cells from PBMCs. All receptors come from a man younger than 30 in good health. Some clones in this sample may be carry-over from other donors' samples. The CDR3 runs from the conserved cysteine through the conserved F or W. The order of the fields is CDR3 protein, CDR3 DNA, J gene, V gene, D gene. D genes are given only for firm matches.

CASSETGEEAFF	TGTGCCAGCAGCGAAACAGGGGAGGAGGCTTTCTTT	TRBJ1-1	TRBV9	TRBD1
CASTRLTSRYYEQYF	TGTGCCAGCACTAGGTTGACTAGCAGGTACTACGAGCAGTACTTC	TRBJ2-7	TRBV2	TRBD2
CASSLKGREGRNEQFF	TGTGCCAGCAGTTTGAAGGGGCGGGAGGGTCGGAATGAGCAGTTCTTC	TRBJ2-1	TRBV27	TRBD2
CASSAGIGVVRREATGELFF	TGCGCCAGCAGCGCAGGCATTGGGGTCGTGCGTCGGGAGGCGACCGGGGAGCTGTTTTTT	TRBJ2-2	TRBV5-1	TRBD2
CSVDSGSFIPHSEFF	TGCAGCGTTGATAGCGGGAGTTTCATTCCTCATTCTGAGTTCTTC	TRBJ2-1	TRBV29-1	TRBD2
CASSGASGYTGELFF	TGTGCCAGCAGCGGCGCATCTGGATACACCGGGGAGCTGTTTTTT	TRBJ2-2	TRBV28	.
CASSRDGGRQPQHF	TGTGCCAGCAGCCGAGACGGAGGACGTCAGCCCCAGCATTTT	TRBJ1-5	TRBV11-2	.
CASSTPGGSTEAFF	TGTGCCAGCAGTACCCCGGGGGGGAGCACTGAAGCTTTCTTT	TRBJ1-1	TRBV6-1	.
CASSRQGAGGYTF	TGTGCCAGCTCAAGACAGGGGGCCGGTGGCTACACCTTC	TRBJ1-2	TRBV18	TRBD1
CAWRLAGGSSDTQYF	TGTGCCTGGAGACTAGCGGGAGGTAGCTCAGATACGCAGTATTTT	TRBJ2-3	TRBV30	TRBD2